This T cell receptor beta chain was sequenced for a study of T cells in Graves' hyperthyroidism and ophthalmopathy. Overall study: Before treatment of any kind, peripheral blood was taken at initial diagnosis.

Amplification of TCR beta CDR3 regions was performed using RNA transcripts as template. The HTBI primer set drove a first-round RT-PCR of the TCR CDR3. TCRdb re-called the multiplex PCR reads with MiXCR, one entry per CDR3 protein. The sample has approximately 400,000 distinct CDR3 sequences, 15% to 19% seen once; the top ten hold over 12%. Orbital computed tomography, thyroid ultrasound, serum thyroxine and TRAb, and clinical symptoms together informed the diagnoses. What was sequenced was blood. The sequence came from a woman between 18 and 30 years old with Graves' hyperthyroidism.

The CDR3 DNA sequence: TGTGCCAGCTGGCCCGGGACTAGCGAGTACAATGAGCAGTTCTTC. Protein: CASWPGTSEYNEQFF. The V and J genes are TRBV28 and TRBJ2-1; 10 bases map to TRBD2. The CDR3 is 15 residues long. Looked up from germline, CDR1 is MDHEN and CDR2 is SYDVKM. V was pared by 8 bases and J by 4 bases, with 8 bases of the junction left unmatched.